The 15 T cell receptor beta chains presented below share a single source sample, sequenced in a study of blood T cell repertoires in COVID-19. TCRdb keeps only in-frame clones here, not all; method: immunoSEQ multiplex PCR. In the table there are 120,000 or so clones, around three quarters of which are singletons. Sample: peripheral blood. The receptors here all came from a woman between 65 and 79 years old with acute or convalescent COVID-19.

In its sample, this clone was seen a few times. For the CDR3, the DNA is TGTGCCATCAGTGAGTCGATTTTTGGGCCGGGGGTCCTAACCCCATACGAGCAGTACTTC. Its protein product is CAISESIFGPGVLTPYEQYF. The chain joins TRBV10-3 to TRBJ2-7; D may be TRBD2 (6 bases). The CDR3 runs to 20 residues. Germline V gene lookup returns CDR1 ENHRY and CDR2 SYGVKD. Trimming shortened V by 0 bases and J by 4 bases, and 28 bases separated the two germline ends.

Ten or more counts support this clone. The chain carries TRBV2 and TRBJ1-6, with TRBD1 matching 9 bases. This CDR3 region has 20 residues. V was pared by 8 bases and J by 4 bases, with 21 bases of the junction left unmatched. Germline CDR1 SNHLY, CDR2 FYNNEI. CDR3 sequence (DNA): TGTGCCAGCTGGTCGATGACAGGGGGGACCTTCGGCTCTTATAATTCACCCCTCCACTTT. It yields the protein CASWSMTGGTFGSYNSPLHF.

V gene TRBV3-1 (or the pseudogene TRBV3-2) combines with J gene TRBJ1-5; 7 bases fit TRBD1. Trimming removed 4 bases from V and 4 bases from J; junction bases left unmatched: 1. Germline CDR1 LGHDT, CDR2 YNNKEL (reference sequence). The CDR3 spans 13 residues. CDR3 region: CASSRTGNQPQHF. The CDR3 DNA reads TGTGCCAGCAGCCGGACAGGTAATCAGCCCCAGCATTTT.

The CDR3 reads CAWSARWTGRPTNYGYTF. CDR3 sequence (DNA): TGTGCCTGGAGTGCCCGGTGGACAGGGAGGCCTACTAACTATGGCTACACCTTC. This sequence joins TRBV30 and TRBJ1-2; 8 nucleotides agree with TRBD1. The V and J ends lost 1 base and 0 bases, in that order; junction bases with no gene match: 13. CDR1 GTSNPN and CDR2 SVGIG come from the germline V gene (reference sequence). The CDR3 sequence is 18 residues long.

This clone was seen a single time. V gene TRBV14 combines with J gene TRBJ1-1, with D unresolved. CDR3 length: 15 amino acids. V lost 1 base and J lost 1, with 10 bases in between. CDR1 and CDR2 from the germline V gene are SGHDN and FVKESK. The CDR3: CASSQAQAPNTEAFF. The CDR3 DNA follows: TGTGCCAGCAGCCAAGCTCAGGCCCCGAACACTGAAGCTTTCTTT.

V and J are TRBV2 and TRBJ2-3, with TRBD2 identical over 12 bases. Germline V lookup: CDR1 SNHLY, CDR2 FYNNEI. The CDR3 spans 16 residues. Unmatched junction bases numbered 5, after V lost 5 bases and J lost 2 bases. In DNA, the CDR3 is TGTGCCAGCAGTATCCGGACTAGCGGGACCACAGATACGCAGTATTTT. Translating it yields CASSIRTSGTTDTQYF.

This clone has only one observation. The chain has TRBV18 and TRBJ2-5; 11 bases match TRBD1. From germline, CDR1 is KGHSH and CDR2 LQKENI. This CDR3 contains 15 residues. V lost 3 bases and J lost 4; bases outside the gene matches: 4. CDR3 DNA: TGTGCCAGCTCACCCTCGGGACAGGGGGGAGAGACCCAGTACTTC. Amino acids: CASSPSGQGGETQYF.

There are a few counts of this clone. The V call is TRBV5-8, the J call TRBJ2-3; TRBD2 might be the D (6 bases). Germline CDR1 is SGHTS and CDR2 is YDEGEE. CDR3 length equals 12 residues. With 3 bases removed from V and 4 bases from J, the gap between germline ends came to 6 bases. The CDR3 loop is CASSWGADTQYF. The CDR3 DNA follows: TGTGCCAGCAGCTGGGGGGCAGATACGCAGTATTTT.

The V and J genes are TRBV5-6 and TRBJ1-4, with 7 bases that match TRBD1. Germline V lookup: CDR1 SGHDT, CDR2 YYEEEE. V gave up 2 bases and J gave up 6 bases; unmatched junction bases: 7. The CDR3 covers 15 residues. Here the CDR3 DNA reads TGTGCCAGCAGCTTCCGACAGGGCTGGGATGAAAAACTGTTTTTT. Its protein is CASSFRQGWDEKLFF.

The chain combines TRBV27 with TRBJ1-4; 8 bases agree with TRBD1. CDR3 length: 12 amino acids. Germline-derived CDR1 and CDR2 are MNHEY and SMNVEV (reference sequence). V dropped 5 bases and J dropped 11; count of bases not matched to a gene: 4. The chain's CDR3 is CASSTRQGKLFF. The CDR3 nucleotides are TGTGCCAGCAGTACCCGACAGGGGAAACTGTTTTTT.

The chain is built from TRBV28 and TRBJ1-2, with D possibly matching TRBD1 (5 bases). With 3 bases removed from V and 2 bases from J, the gap between germline ends came to 10 bases. The CDR3 consists of 14 residues. From germline, CDR1 is MDHEN and CDR2 SYDVKM. The CDR3 here is CASSLGGDNYGYTF. The CDR3 DNA follows: TGTGCCAGCAGTTTGGGGGGGGACAACTATGGCTACACCTTC.

This clone has just a few counts. The chain has TRBV29-1 and TRBJ1-1; 8 nucleotides line up with TRBD1. The CDR3 loop spans 16 amino acids. Germline CDR1 reads SQVTM; CDR2 reads ANQGSEA. Trimming took 7 bases from V and 1 from J; bases not matched to a gene: 14. CDR3 in DNA: TGCAGCGCCTGGGGGACAGGAGGTAAAGCGAACACTGAAGCTTTCTTT. Translating gives CSAWGTGGKANTEAFF.

This clone was seen a few times. The rearrangement links TRBV18 to TRBJ2-7; 7 positions agree with TRBD2. Unmatched junction bases numbered 16, after V lost 2 bases and J lost 3 bases. CDR3 size: 18 residues. Germline V gene data show CDR1 as KGHSH and CDR2 as LQKENI. CDR3 nucleotides: TGTGCCAGCTCACCAGGGCCAGCGGGAAGGGGCCGAGGCTACGAGCAGTACTTC. It specifies CASSPGPAGRGRGYEQYF.

CDR3 sequence: CSGQGLGTEAFF. The CDR3 nucleotides are TGCAGCGGACAGGGGCTGGGGACTGAAGCTTTCTTT. The chain joins TRBV29-1 to TRBJ1-1; 8 nucleotides align to TRBD1. The CDR3 consists of 12 residues. In germline, CDR1 is SQVTM, CDR2 ANQGSEA. The J segment lost 5 bases and the V segment lost 7 bases, leaving 6 bases of the junction unmatched.

The chain is built from TRBV9 and TRBJ2-6, with 7 bases identical to TRBD1. V was clipped by 0 bases and J by 1 base; unmatched bases: 22. The CDR3 is 23 amino acids. Germline CDR1 is SGDLS and CDR2 is YYNGEE. Here the CDR3 reads CASSVDFLTGEYWVTSGANVLTF. The CDR3 coding sequence is TGTGCCAGCAGCGTAGATTTCTTAACAGGGGAGTATTGGGTCACATCTGGGGCCAACGTCCTGACTTTC.